The sequence of this T cell receptor beta chain was determined in a study of T cells and Merkel cell carcinoma outcomes (dated by TCRdb to 2020 to 2022). About the full investigation: The study looked at whether the tumor T-cell repertoire and T-cell density could predict clinical outcome in patients with Merkel cell carcinoma. Summary of the overall study and its limitations: According to the report, clinical outcomes in Merkel cell carcinoma patients could be predicted using T-cell density together with features of the T-cell repertoire.

Libraries were constructed by the immunoSEQ multiplex PCR assay. Entries here come from immuneACCESS through TCRdb and include only in-frame sequences with V and J called. Some clones fail to appear in such tables; in the studies checked, an unresolved V gene covers under half of the shortfall, and the cause of the remainder is unknown. The sample has 15,000 to 25,000 clones on record, roughly 87% of them singletons. The ten largest clones capture approximately 3.1% of the sample. Spanning cysteine to phenylalanine, the CDR3 consists of 12 amino acids. Only CDR3 DNA remains: 36 bases, in frame from the first base. The germline V gene provides CDR1 SGHRS and CDR2 YFSETQ. V loses 5 bases, J loses 3 bases, and the germline ends lie 8 bases apart. Note on this clone: What antigen it recognizes has not been identified. Base qualities are not recorded, but no much larger clone differs from it by a single base.

The samples were taken from patients with Merkel cell carcinoma. The receptor was derived from a human donor with Merkel cell carcinoma. The sequencing sample was made of tumor tissue from Merkel cell carcinoma. The rearranged chain carries TRBV5-1 and TRBJ1-1; the D gene is unclear. The base sequence is TGCGCCAGCAGTCAGTGGGACACTGAAGCTTTCTTT. This translates into CASSQWDTEAFF.